The TCR beta chain under discussion was sequenced for a study of cytomegalovirus exposure and HLA in healthy donors. Points from the study as a whole: Some TCR beta chains (over 150 of them) were listed as cytomegalovirus-associated.

Germline CDR1 SGHRS, CDR2 YFSETQ. This CDR3 contains 14 residues. The J segment lost 3 bases and the V segment lost 5 bases, leaving 4 bases of the junction unmatched. Worth noting for this clone: Its matching antigen is unknown.

PCR was performed using 60 Vbeta and 13 Jbeta primers. Authors' data handling: It was a later analysis that counted about 80 million unique TCR beta chains, of which 8.5 million to 12 million were shared. TCRdb's table, derived via immunoSEQ multiplex PCR, lists solely in-frame clones and lacks some. The V and J calls and clone size come from that table; D and trimming were worked out from the DNA. The table lists 55,000 to 80,000 clones, 65% to 70% of them singletons. The chain is built from TRBV5-1 and TRBJ2-2; TRBD1 matches at 7 bases. The source of this sequence is a man aged 35 to 55 in good health and CMV-seropositive. The specimen sequenced was PBMCs. The CDR3 DNA reads TGCGCCAGCAGGGGACAGACCTACACCGGGGAGCTGTTTTTT. This gives the protein CASRGQTYTGELFF.